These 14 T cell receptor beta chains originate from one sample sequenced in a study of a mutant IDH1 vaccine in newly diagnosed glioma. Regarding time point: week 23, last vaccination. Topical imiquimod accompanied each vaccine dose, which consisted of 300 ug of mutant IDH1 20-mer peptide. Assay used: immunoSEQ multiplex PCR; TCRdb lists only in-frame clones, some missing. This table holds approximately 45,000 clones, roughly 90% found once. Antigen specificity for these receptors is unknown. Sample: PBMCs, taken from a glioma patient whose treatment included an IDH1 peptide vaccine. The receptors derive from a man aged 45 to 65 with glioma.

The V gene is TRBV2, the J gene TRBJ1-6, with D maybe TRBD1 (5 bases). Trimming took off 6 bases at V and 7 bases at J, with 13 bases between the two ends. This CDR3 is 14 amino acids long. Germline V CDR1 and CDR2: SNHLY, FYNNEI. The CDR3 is CASSQGAENSPLHF. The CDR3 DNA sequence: TGTGCCAGCAGCCAAGGGGCTGAAAATTCACCCCTCCACTTT.

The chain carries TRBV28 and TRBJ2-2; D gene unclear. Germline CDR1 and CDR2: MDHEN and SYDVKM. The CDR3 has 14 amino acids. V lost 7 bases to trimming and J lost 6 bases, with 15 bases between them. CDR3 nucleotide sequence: TGTGCCAGCACCCTTGGCGGTGGGGCCGGGGAGCTGTTTTTT. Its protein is CASTLGGGAGELFF.

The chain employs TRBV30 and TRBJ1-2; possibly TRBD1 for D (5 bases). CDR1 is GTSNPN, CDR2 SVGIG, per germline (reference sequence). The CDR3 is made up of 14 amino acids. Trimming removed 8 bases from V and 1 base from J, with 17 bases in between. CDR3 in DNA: TGTGCCAGTAAACTGGGACCTTTTAACTATGGCTACACCTTC. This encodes CASKLGPFNYGYTF.

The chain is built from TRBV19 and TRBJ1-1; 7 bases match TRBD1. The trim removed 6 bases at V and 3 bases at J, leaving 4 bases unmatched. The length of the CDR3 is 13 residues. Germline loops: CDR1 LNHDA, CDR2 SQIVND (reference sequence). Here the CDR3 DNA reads TGTGCCAGTAGGACAGGGACGGACACTGAAGCTTTCTTT. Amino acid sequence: CASRTGTDTEAFF.

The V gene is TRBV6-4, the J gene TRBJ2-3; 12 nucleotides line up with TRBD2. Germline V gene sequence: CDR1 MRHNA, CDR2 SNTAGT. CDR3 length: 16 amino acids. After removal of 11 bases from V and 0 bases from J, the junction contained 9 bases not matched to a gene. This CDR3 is CAGRIGTSGSTDTQYF. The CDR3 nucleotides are TGTGCCGGACGAATTGGGACTAGCGGGAGCACAGATACGCAGTATTTT.

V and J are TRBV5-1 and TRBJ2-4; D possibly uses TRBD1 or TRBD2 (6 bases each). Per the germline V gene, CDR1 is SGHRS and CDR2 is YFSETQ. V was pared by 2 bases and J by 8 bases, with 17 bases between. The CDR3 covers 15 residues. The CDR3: CASSFQGTREDIQYF. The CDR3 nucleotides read TGCGCCAGCAGCTTCCAGGGGACTCGGGAAGACATTCAGTACTTC.

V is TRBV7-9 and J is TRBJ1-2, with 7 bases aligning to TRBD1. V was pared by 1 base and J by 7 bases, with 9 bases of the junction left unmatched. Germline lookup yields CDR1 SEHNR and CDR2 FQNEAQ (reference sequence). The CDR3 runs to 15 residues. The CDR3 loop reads CASSLVARQGSGYTF. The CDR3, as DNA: TGTGCCAGCAGCTTAGTGGCTCGACAGGGATCTGGCTACACCTTC.

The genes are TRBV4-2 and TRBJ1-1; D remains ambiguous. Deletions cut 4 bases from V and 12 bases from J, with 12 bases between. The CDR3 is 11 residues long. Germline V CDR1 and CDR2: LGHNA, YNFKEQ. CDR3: CASSPTTASFF. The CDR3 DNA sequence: TGTGCCAGCAGCCCCACTACGGCATCTTTCTTT.

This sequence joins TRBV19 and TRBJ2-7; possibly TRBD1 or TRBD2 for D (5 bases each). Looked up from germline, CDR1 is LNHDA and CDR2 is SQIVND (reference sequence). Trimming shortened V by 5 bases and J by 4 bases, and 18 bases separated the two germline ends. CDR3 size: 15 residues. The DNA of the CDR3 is TGTGCCAGTAGTGCAGGACCGGGACGGATGTACGAGCAGTACTTC. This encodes CASSAGPGRMYEQYF. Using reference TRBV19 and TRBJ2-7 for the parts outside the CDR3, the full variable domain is DGGITQSPKYLFRKEGQNVTLSCEQNLNHDAMYWYRQDPGQGLRLIYYSQIVNDFQKGDIAEGYSVSREKKESFPLTVTSAQKNPTAFYLCASSAGPGRMYEQYFGPGTRLTVT.

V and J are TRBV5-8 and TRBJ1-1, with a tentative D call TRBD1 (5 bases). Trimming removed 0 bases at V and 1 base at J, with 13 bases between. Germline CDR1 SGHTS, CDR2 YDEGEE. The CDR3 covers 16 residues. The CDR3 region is CASSLEGSGKNTEAFF. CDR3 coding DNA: TGTGCCAGCAGCTTGGAGGGGTCGGGGAAGAACACTGAAGCTTTCTTT.

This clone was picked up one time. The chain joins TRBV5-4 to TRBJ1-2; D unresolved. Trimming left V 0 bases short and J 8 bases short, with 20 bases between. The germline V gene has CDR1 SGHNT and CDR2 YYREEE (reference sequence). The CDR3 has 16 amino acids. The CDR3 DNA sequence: TGTGCCAGCAGCTTGGAGGTGTCCCGGAGGCTGCTCGGCTACACCTTC. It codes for CASSLEVSRRLLGYTF.

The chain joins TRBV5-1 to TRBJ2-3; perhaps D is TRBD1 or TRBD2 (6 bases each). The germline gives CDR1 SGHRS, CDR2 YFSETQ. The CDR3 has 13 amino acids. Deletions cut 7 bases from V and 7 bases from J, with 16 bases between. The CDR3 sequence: CASGGWDKNTQYF. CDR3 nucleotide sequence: TGCGCCAGCGGGGGGTGGGACAAAAATACGCAGTATTTT.

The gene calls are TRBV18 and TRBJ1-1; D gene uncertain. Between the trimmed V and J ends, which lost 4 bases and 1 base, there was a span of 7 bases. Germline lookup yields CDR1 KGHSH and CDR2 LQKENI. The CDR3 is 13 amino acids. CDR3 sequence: CASSLSQNTEAFF. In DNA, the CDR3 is TGTGCCAGCTCACTGAGCCAGAACACTGAAGCTTTCTTT.

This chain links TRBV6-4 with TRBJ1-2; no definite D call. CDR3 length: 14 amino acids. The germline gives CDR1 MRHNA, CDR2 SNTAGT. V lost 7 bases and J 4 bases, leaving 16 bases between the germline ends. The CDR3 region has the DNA TGTGCCAGCACCCCCGAGGCTGGGAGCTATGGCTACACCTTC. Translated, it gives CASTPEAGSYGYTF.